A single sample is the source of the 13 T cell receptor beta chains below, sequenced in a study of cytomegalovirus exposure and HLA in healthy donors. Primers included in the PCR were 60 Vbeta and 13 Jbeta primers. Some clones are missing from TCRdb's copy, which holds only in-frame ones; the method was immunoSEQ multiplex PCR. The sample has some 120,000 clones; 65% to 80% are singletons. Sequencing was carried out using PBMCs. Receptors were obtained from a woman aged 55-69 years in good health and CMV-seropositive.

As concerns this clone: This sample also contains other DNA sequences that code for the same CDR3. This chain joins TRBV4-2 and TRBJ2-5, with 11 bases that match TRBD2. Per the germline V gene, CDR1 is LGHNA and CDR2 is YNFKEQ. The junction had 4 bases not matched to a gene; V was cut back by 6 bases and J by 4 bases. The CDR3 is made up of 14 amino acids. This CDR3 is CASSSGGAGETQYF. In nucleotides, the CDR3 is TGTGCCAGCAGTAGCGGGGGGGCCGGAGAGACCCAGTACTTC.

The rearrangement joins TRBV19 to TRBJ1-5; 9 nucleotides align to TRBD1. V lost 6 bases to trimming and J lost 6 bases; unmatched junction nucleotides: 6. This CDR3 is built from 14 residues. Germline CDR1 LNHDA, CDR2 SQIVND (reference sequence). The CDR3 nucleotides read TGTGCCAGTAGGATAACAGGGGGCGGTCAGCCCCAGCATTTT. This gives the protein CASRITGGGQPQHF.

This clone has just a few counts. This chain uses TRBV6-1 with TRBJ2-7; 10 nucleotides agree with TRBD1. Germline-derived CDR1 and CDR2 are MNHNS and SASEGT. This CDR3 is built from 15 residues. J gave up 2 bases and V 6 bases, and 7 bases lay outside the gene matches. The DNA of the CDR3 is TGTGCCAGCAGCTACCTAGACAGGGGGCCCTACGAGCAGTACTTC. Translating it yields CASSYLDRGPYEQYF.

This CDR3 is CASSLTGNQETQYF. In nucleotides, the CDR3 is TGTGCCAGCAGTCTGACAGGGAACCAAGAGACCCAGTACTTC. The chain links TRBV6-6 to TRBJ2-5; 7 bases align to TRBD1. Trimming at V came to 5 bases and at J to 0 bases, leaving 3 bases not matched to a gene. The CDR3 is 14 amino acids. CDR1 is MNHNY and CDR2 is SVGAGI in the germline V gene (reference sequence).

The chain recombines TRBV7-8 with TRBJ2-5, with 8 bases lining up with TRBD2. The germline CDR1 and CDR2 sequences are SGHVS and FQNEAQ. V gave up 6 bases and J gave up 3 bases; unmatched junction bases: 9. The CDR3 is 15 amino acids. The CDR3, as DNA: TGTGCCAGCAGACGACTAGCGACGAAAGAAGAGACCCAGTACTTC. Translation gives CASRRLATKEETQYF.

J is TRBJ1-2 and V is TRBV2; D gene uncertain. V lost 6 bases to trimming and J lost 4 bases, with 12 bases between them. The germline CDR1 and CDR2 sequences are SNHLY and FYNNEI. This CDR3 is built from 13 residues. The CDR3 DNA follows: TGTGCCAGCAGAATCGGGAGTAGCTATGGCTACACCTTC. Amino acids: CASRIGSSYGYTF.

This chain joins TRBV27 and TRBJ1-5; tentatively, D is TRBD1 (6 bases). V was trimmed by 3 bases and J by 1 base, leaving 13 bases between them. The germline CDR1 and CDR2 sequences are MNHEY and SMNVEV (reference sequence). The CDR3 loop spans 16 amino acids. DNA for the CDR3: TGTGCCAGCAGTTTTTCCTGGGGGCTGAGCAATCAGCCCCAGCATTTT. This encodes CASSFSWGLSNQPQHF.

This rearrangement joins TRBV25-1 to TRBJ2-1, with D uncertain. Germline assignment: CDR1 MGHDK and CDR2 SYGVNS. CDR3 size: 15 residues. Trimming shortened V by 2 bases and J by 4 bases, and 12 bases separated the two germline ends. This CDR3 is CASSEPQGVYNEQFF. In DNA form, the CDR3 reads TGTGCCAGCAGTGAACCCCAAGGAGTATACAATGAGCAGTTCTTC.

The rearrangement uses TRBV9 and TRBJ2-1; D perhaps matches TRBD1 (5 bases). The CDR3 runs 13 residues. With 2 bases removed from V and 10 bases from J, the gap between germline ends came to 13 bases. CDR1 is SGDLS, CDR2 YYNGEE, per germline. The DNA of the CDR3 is TGTGCCAGCAGCGTTGGAGACAGAAGCGAGCAGTTCTTC. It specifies CASSVGDRSEQFF.

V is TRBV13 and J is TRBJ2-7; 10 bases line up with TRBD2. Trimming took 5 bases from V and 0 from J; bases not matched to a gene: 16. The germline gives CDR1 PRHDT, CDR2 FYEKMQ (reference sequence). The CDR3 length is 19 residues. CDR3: CASSNPSPLAGESSYEQYF. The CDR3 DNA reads TGTGCCAGCAGCAACCCCAGCCCTCTAGCGGGGGAGTCCTCCTACGAGCAGTACTTC.

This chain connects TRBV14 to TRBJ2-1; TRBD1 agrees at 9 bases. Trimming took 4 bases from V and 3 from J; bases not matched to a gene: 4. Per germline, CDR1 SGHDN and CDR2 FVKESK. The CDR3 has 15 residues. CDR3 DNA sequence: TGTGCCAGCAGCCCGGGACAGGGACTCTACAATGAGCAGTTCTTC. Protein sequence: CASSPGQGLYNEQFF. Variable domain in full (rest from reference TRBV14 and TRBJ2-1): EAGVTQFPSHSVIEKGQTVTLRCDPISGHDNLYWYRRVMGKEIKFLLHFVKESKQDESGMPNNRFLAERTGGTYSTLKVQPAELEDSGVYFCASSPGQGLYNEQFFGPGTRLTVL.

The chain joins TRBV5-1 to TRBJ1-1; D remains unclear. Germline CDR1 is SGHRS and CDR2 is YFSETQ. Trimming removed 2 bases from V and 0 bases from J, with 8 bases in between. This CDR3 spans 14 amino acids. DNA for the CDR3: TGCGCCAGCAGCTTACAACCAGTGAACACTGAAGCTTTCTTT. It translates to CASSLQPVNTEAFF. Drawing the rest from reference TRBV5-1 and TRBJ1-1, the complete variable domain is KAGVTQTPRYLIKTRGQQVTLSCSPISGHRSVSWYQQTPGQGLQFLFEYFSETQRNKGNFPGRFSGRQFSNSRSEMNVSTLELGDSALYLCASSLQPVNTEAFFGQGTRLTVV.

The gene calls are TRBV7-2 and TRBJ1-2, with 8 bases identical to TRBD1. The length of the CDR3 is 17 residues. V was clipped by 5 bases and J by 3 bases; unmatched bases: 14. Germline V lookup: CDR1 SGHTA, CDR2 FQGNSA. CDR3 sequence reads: CASSEGGGQGFYYGYTF. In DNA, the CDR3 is TGTGCCAGCAGCGAAGGGGGTGGACAGGGTTTTTACTATGGCTACACCTTC. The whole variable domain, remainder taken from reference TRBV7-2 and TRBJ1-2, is GAGVSQSPSNKVTEKGKDVELRCDPISGHTALYWYRQSLGQGLEFLIYFQGNSAPDKSGLPSDRFSAERTGGSVSTLTIQRTQQEDSAVYLCASSEGGGQGFYYGYTFGSGTRLTVV.